This T cell receptor beta chain was observed in a study of cytomegalovirus exposure and HLA in healthy donors. The PCR used 60 Vbeta and 13 Jbeta primers. TCRdb's copy holds only in-frame clones and misses some; the assay was immunoSEQ multiplex PCR. The top ten hold over 1.5% of the sample, which has roughly 120,000 clones, around 75% seen once. The V gene's germline CDR1 is SGHVS and CDR2 FQNEAQ. The V and J ends lost 2 bases and 1 base, in that order; junction bases with no gene match: 1. This CDR3 spans 14 amino acids. The chain recombines TRBV7-8 with TRBJ1-1; 7 bases are shared with TRBD1. The receptor comes from a woman under 30 in good health and CMV-seronegative. The sequencing sample was made of PBMCs. CDR3 sequence: CASSLWTGNTEAFF. The CDR3 DNA reads as TGTGCCAGCAGCTTATGGACAGGGAACACTGAAGCTTTCTTT.